The 14 T cell receptor beta chains in this list originate from one sample, sequenced in a study of cytomegalovirus exposure and HLA in healthy donors. Primers included in the PCR were 60 Vbeta and 13 Jbeta primers. Profiled with immunoSEQ multiplex PCR; TCRdb holds only in-frame clones, not every one. The data show about 270,000 clones, roughly 70% seen once. The sample taken for sequencing was PBMCs. The receptors shown here come from a female donor in good health and CMV-seronegative.

The gene calls are TRBV6-1 and TRBJ2-1, with 9 bases lining up with TRBD2. V lost 0 bases to trimming and J lost 10 bases; unmatched junction nucleotides: 19. In germline, CDR1 is MNHNS, CDR2 SASEGT. CDR3 length equals 19 residues. The CDR3 nucleotides read TGTGCCAGCAGTGAAGCTCTACTAATGCTGGCGGGAGGGCCGGAAGAGCAGTTCTTC. Amino acids: CASSEALLMLAGGPEEQFF.

The chain employs TRBV28 and TRBJ2-2, with 12 bases that match TRBD1. CDR3 length equals 16 residues. The germline CDR1 and CDR2 sequences are MDHEN and SYDVKM. V shed 8 bases and J 3 bases; nucleotides not matched to a gene: 7. The CDR3 nucleotides are TGTGCCAGCCGGGACAGGGGGCGTGGGGACACCGGGGAGCTGTTTTTT. Its translation is CASRDRGRGDTGELFF.

The chain combines TRBV7-6 with TRBJ2-7, with D perhaps TRBD2 (5 bases). Germline V lookup: CDR1 SGHVS, CDR2 FNYEAQ. Trimming removed 4 bases from V and 2 bases from J, with 21 bases in between. This CDR3 is 17 amino acids long. The CDR3 reads CASSSRTSGRTPYEQYF. DNA for the CDR3: TGTGCCAGCAGCTCCCGAACTAGTGGGCGGACCCCCTACGAGCAGTACTTC.

V is TRBV11-3 and J is TRBJ2-1; 12 positions agree with TRBD2. There are 16 residues in the CDR3. With 4 bases clipped from V and 3 bases from J, the junction kept 4 bases outside the gene matches. The germline gives CDR1 SGHNT, CDR2 YENEEA. CDR3 residues: CASSSRLAGVYNEQFF. The CDR3 DNA sequence: TGTGCCAGCAGCTCGAGACTAGCGGGGGTCTACAATGAGCAGTTCTTC.

This clone came up a few times. This chain links TRBV5-6 with TRBJ2-1; no clear D. In germline, CDR1 is SGHDT, CDR2 YYEEEE. V lost 3 bases and J 0 bases, leaving 10 bases between the germline ends. The CDR3 is 15 residues long. CDR3 sequence (DNA): TGTGCCAGCAGCTCAGAGGTGGGCTCCTACAATGAGCAGTTCTTC. It yields the protein CASSSEVGSYNEQFF.

The V call is TRBV2, the J call TRBJ2-5; the D gene is possibly TRBD2 (5 bases). The end of the DNA fits TRBJ2-7 better, so the J call may be wrong. Germline values: CDR1 SNHLY, CDR2 FYNNEI. This CDR3 is 12 amino acids long. The CDR3 here is CASRRAPHEQYF. In DNA form, the CDR3 reads TGTGCCAGCAGGAGGGCTCCCCACGAGCAGTACTTC.

This clone was seen only a few times. The chain is built from TRBV11-3 and TRBJ2-2; 13 bases are shared with TRBD2. J gave up 2 bases and V 5 bases, and 8 bases lay outside the gene matches. This CDR3 region has 18 residues. Germline V gene data show CDR1 as SGHNT and CDR2 as YENEEA. CDR3 DNA: TGTGCCAGCAGCCGAGGACTAGCGGGAGTGGGTAACACCGGGGAGCTGTTTTTT. It is translated as CASSRGLAGVGNTGELFF.

The chain employs TRBV9 and TRBJ2-3; 12 nucleotides line up with TRBD2. The CDR3 has 16 amino acids. The V and J ends lost 5 bases and 3 bases, in that order; junction bases with no gene match: 7. Germline lookup yields CDR1 SGDLS and CDR2 YYNGEE. In DNA form, the CDR3 reads TGTGCCAGCAGTCTAGCGGGAGGGCCTGGGACAGATACGCAGTATTTT. Its protein product is CASSLAGGPGTDTQYF.

The table lists this clone with a few counts. V gene TRBV6-1 combines with J gene TRBJ2-7, with D hard to call. Germline V gives CDR1 MNHNS, CDR2 SASEGT. The CDR3 runs 11 residues. With 6 bases removed from V and 3 bases from J, the gap between germline ends came to 6 bases. Here the CDR3 DNA reads TGTGCCAGCAGGGCGGTCTACGAGCAGTACTTC. Protein product: CASRAVYEQYF.

The rearrangement joins TRBV18 to TRBJ1-1, with unresolved D. The V end was cut by 11 bases, the J end by 1 base, with 14 bases between. The CDR3 covers 13 residues. Germline CDR1 and CDR2: KGHSH and LQKENI. CDR3 coding DNA: TGTGCCTGGCGAGGGTCGGGGAACACTGAAGCTTTCTTT. This translates into CAWRGSGNTEAFF.

CDR3 in amino acids: CASSLAQGGRRNTIYF. CDR3 nucleotides: TGTGCCAGCAGCTTAGCTCAGGGAGGCCGGCGCAACACCATATATTTT. The rearrangement uses TRBV7-2 and TRBJ1-3, with D possibly being TRBD1 (5 bases). The CDR3 length is 16 residues. Between the trimmed V and J ends, which lost 0 bases and 7 bases, there was a span of 16 bases. Germline lookup yields CDR1 SGHTA and CDR2 FQGNSA.

CDR3 sequence: CAWSNSGSGEQYF. The CDR3 nucleotides read TGTGCCTGGAGCAATAGCGGGAGCGGGGAGCAGTACTTC. The chain employs TRBV30 and TRBJ2-5; 9 nucleotides align to TRBD2. Germline V gene sequence: CDR1 GTSNPN, CDR2 SVGIG (reference sequence). With V trimmed by 3 bases and J by 11 bases, 10 bases remained unmatched. The CDR3 extends over 13 amino acids.

The chain is built from TRBV9 and TRBJ2-5, with TRBD2 matching over 9 bases. The CDR3 extends over 15 amino acids. CDR1 is SGDLS, CDR2 YYNGEE, per germline. V gave up 5 bases and J gave up 2 bases; unmatched junction bases: 7. The chain's CDR3 is CASRPGTSRQETQYF. The CDR3 nucleotides are TGTGCCAGCAGGCCCGGGACTAGCAGACAAGAGACCCAGTACTTC.

The gene calls are TRBV29-1 and TRBJ2-1; D unclear. Looked up from germline, CDR1 is SQVTM and CDR2 is ANQGSEA. Trimming pared 5 bases from V and 0 bases from J, leaving 11 bases between. The CDR3 has 14 amino acids. CDR3 protein: CSVNALSSYNEQFF. Written as DNA, the CDR3 is TGCAGCGTTAACGCACTCTCCTCCTACAATGAGCAGTTCTTC.